This T cell receptor beta chain is drawn from a study of T-cell reconstitution after alpha-beta-depleted transplantation in children (dated by TCRdb to 2016 to 2017). Regarding the complete study: T-cell immune reconstitution after TCRalphabeta/CD19-depleted allogeneic hematopoietic cell transplantation in children was quantitatively tracked in the study by means of TCR repertoire profiling.

The treatment or condition label of this sample denotes: allogeneic hematopoietic cell transplantation with graft depleted of TCRalphabeta T cells and CD19 B cells. The transplant recipients were children given TCRalphabeta/CD19-depleted allogeneic hematopoietic cell grafts. Summary of the overall study and its limitations: The high TCRbeta diversity at day 60 in some patients was ascribed to recipient T cells and intrathymic progenitors that had survived conditioning. The frequencies of hyperexpanded clones fell over the following months, and after one year, T-cell counts and TCRbeta diversity were mostly attributed to newly produced T cells. About two months after transplant, the apparently early recovery of alphabetaT-cell counts reportedly depended on just several hundred clones that had expanded rapidly and came from non-depleted graft cells.

From its cysteine to its phenylalanine, the CDR3 spans 15 amino acids. Just the 45-base CDR3 DNA is kept, in frame starting at base 1. Trimming takes 0 bases off V and 2 bases off J; junction bases not matched to a gene: 6. CDR1 SQVTM and CDR2 ANQGSEA are derived from the germline V gene. This clonotype came up many times. There is no known antigen for this receptor. No per-base quality is available; no much larger clone lies one base away. Library creation used PCR. The instrument was an Illumina HiSeq 2500. To normalize quantification of the TCRbeta repertoire, the TCR libraries were built with molecular barcoding that relied on unique molecular identifiers. The public reads were reanalyzed by TCRdb: fastp trimming at Q25, MiXCR alignment, in-frame beta chains only. Records with the same CDR3 protein are collapsed into one entry carrying the most frequent genes and DNA. The sample table records more than 400,000 distinct CDR3 sequences; 11% of these occur just once. The ten biggest clones cover 12% to 15% of the sample.

Here the sequenced sample was PBMCs, mostly from graft donor cells, taken 180 days after TCRalphabeta/CD19-depleted stem cell transplant. The chain couples TRBV29-1 to TRBJ2-7; 8 central nucleotides agree with TRBD2. The clonotype originates from a female patient aged 2 to 10 who had a stem cell transplant for aplastic anemia, so the T cells may come from the graft donor. The bases read TGCAGCGTTGAAGATCCTAGGACTAGCCCCTACGAGCAGTACTTC. The resulting protein is CSVEDPRTSPYEQYF.